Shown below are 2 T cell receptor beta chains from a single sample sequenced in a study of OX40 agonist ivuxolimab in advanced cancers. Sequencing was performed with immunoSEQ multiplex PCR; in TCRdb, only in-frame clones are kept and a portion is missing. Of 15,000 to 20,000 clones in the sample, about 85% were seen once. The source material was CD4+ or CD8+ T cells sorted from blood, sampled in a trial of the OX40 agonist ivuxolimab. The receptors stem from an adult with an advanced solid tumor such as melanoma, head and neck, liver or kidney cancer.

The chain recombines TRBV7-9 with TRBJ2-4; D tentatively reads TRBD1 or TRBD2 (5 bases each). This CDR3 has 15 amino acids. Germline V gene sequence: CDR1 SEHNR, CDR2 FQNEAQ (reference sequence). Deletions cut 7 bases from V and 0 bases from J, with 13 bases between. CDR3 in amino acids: CASTRDGLAKNIQYF. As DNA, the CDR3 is TGTGCCAGCACCAGGGACGGCCTAGCCAAAAACATTCAGTACTTC.

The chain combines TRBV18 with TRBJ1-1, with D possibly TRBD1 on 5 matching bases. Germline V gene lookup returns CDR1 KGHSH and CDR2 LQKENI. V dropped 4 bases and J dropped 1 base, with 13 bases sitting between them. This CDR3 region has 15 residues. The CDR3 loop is CASSRNQGENTEAFF. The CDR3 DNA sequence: TGTGCCAGCTCACGGAACCAGGGCGAGAACACTGAAGCTTTCTTT.